Included here is one T cell receptor beta chain sequence, with context. Its cognate antigen has yet to be identified. Qualities for individual bases were not recorded, and no much larger clone is one base off. The sample comes from a study of blood T cell repertoires in COVID-19 (dated by TCRdb to the early 2020s). Notes on the research overall: The collaborator samples originated in the United States, Italy and Spain and spanned the acute and convalescent phases of COVID-19. The prospective study material was composed of cDNA or gDNA derived from T cells, B-cell-depleted T cells, or PBMCs. Subjects who had been exposed to COVID-19, were actively infected with it, or had recovered from it provided the deeply sampled blood TCRbeta repertoires that made up the dataset. The repertoires were released in a freely available public database intended as a resource for research on the immune response to SARS-CoV-2. Samples came from the ongoing ImmuneRACE study (first 160 participants) plus 1,254 subjects from 6 global collaborators. A de-identified subject ID, COVID-19 status, age in years and sex were almost always included in the sample metadata. HLA class I and class II types, where available, came from metadata supplied by the sample provider rather than from assay-based typing. Beyond this particular receptor, the publication reports: Clinical and demographic metadata were provided uncurated, with the amount varying by source and participant.

Each collaborating institution followed its own protocols to collect whole blood in K2EDTA tubes. For TCRbeta analysis, collaborator samples were shipped as frozen whole blood, as isolated PBMCs, or as DNA extracted from either sample type. TCRbeta CDR3 regions were amplified from genomic DNA using the immunoSEQ Assay, a bias-controlled multiplex PCR. From the authors' description of their analysis: Within the assay, amplification of reference gene primers was used to estimate how many nucleated cells each sample contained. To quantify the absolute abundance of each unique TCRbeta CDR3 rearrangement, sequence reads were collapsed and filtered. For each sample, productive Simpson clonality was calculated by taking the square root of Simpson's diversity index across productive rearrangements. Not all clones reach the TCRdb copy of this immuneACCESS table, which keeps in-frame sequences only. Checked studies attribute under half of the gap to unresolved V genes and leave the rest unexplained. V, J and clone size are those of that table, while D and trimming were read from the DNA. The sample table records about 74,000 clones; around 86% of these occur just once. Of the sample, 29% is held by the ten largest clones.

The CDR3 contains 15 residues, cysteine and phenylalanine counted. Of the read, only the CDR3 DNA is kept; its 45 bases are in frame from base 1. The germline V gene (reference sequence) specifies SGHNT as CDR1 and YYREEE as CDR2. The V and J ends are trimmed by 0 bases and 6 bases, leaving 15 bases between them. This sequence uses TRBV5-4 and TRBJ1-2, with no confident D gene call. The sequence came from a woman at least 80 years old with active or convalescent COVID-19. The source material was peripheral blood. The DNA is as follows: TGTGCCAGCAGCTTGGCCTCGTACACGCCCGATGGCTACACCTTC. Protein translation: CASSLASYTPDGYTF.